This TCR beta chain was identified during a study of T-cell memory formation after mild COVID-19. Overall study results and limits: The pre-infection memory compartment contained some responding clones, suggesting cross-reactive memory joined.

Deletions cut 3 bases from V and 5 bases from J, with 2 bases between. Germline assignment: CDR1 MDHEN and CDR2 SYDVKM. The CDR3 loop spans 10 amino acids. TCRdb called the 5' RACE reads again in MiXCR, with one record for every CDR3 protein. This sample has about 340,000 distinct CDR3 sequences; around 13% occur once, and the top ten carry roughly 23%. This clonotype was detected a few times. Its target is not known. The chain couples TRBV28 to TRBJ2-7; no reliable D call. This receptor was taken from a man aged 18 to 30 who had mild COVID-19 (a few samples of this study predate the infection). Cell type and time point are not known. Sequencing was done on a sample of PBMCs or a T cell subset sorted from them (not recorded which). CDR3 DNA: TGTGCCAGCAGTTTCAACGAGCAGTACGTC. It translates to CASSFNEQYV.